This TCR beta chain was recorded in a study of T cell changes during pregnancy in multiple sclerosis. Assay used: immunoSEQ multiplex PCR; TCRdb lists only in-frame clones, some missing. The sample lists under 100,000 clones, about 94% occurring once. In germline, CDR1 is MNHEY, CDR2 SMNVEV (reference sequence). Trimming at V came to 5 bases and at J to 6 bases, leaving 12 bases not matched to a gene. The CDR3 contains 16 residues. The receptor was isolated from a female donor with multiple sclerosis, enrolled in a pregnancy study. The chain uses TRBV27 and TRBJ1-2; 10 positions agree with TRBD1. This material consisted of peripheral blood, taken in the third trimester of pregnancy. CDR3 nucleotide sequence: TGTGCCAGCAGTAGCGCCCCTGCCGGGACAGGGGATGGCTACACCTTC. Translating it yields CASSSAPAGTGDGYTF.